These 13 T cell receptor beta chains originate from one sample sequenced in a study of PD-1 and CTLA-4 blockade in melanoma. Sequenced by immunoSEQ multiplex PCR; TCRdb stores in-frame clones only, minus some. The table has about 30,000 clones, less than 90% seen once; the top ten hold about 8.5%. Specimen: CD8+ T cells from peripheral blood, collected before anti-PD-1 treatment. The source of these receptors is a human donor with melanoma.

The gene calls are TRBV7-2 and TRBJ2-7; weak D call: TRBD2 (6 bases). The length of the CDR3 is 15 residues. CDR1 is SGHTA and CDR2 is FQGNSA in the germline V gene. V was pared by 5 bases and J by 4 bases, with 18 bases between. CDR3 loop: CASSEFGGSGYEQYF. CDR3 bases: TGTGCCAGCAGCGAATTCGGGGGTTCGGGATACGAGCAGTACTTC.

V usage is TRBV28 and J usage is TRBJ2-7; unclear D gene. V lost 3 bases and J 3 bases, leaving 12 bases between the germline ends. The CDR3 sequence is 14 residues long. Germline V gives CDR1 MDHEN, CDR2 SYDVKM. CDR3: CASSFTELFYEQYF. Written as DNA, the CDR3 is TGTGCCAGCAGTTTCACAGAACTCTTCTACGAGCAGTACTTC.

The V gene is TRBV7-9, the J gene TRBJ1-2; maybe TRBD1 (5 bases). The CDR3 has 16 residues. Germline lookup yields CDR1 SEHNR and CDR2 FQNEAQ (reference sequence). Trimming removed 3 bases from V and 2 bases from J, with 16 bases in between. The CDR3 spells CASSLGRGDPNYGYTF. Here the CDR3 DNA reads TGTGCCAGCAGCTTGGGAAGGGGCGACCCAAACTATGGCTACACCTTC.

V gene TRBV6-5 combines with J gene TRBJ1-2; D call uncertain. Trimming cost V 4 bases and J 0 bases, with 12 bases left between them. The CDR3 loop spans 15 amino acids. The germline V gene has CDR1 MNHEY and CDR2 SVGAGI. The CDR3 DNA sequence: TGTGCCAGCAGTTCTACGAGCTGGGCTAACTATGGCTACACCTTC. This encodes CASSSTSWANYGYTF.

The chain recombines TRBV6-6 with TRBJ2-1; the D gene is possibly TRBD1 (7 bases). Germline V gives CDR1 MNHNY, CDR2 SVGAGI (reference sequence). The CDR3 has 14 residues. V lost 7 bases and J 9 bases, leaving 19 bases between the germline ends. In nucleotides, the CDR3 is TGTGCCAGCACCCCGGGGCAGGGGGGAGGTGAGCAGTTCTTC. It codes for CASTPGQGGGEQFF.

Worth noting for this clone: One end of the junction is discordant with germline, which a read error may explain. The rearrangement uses TRBV3-1 (or the pseudogene TRBV3-2) and TRBJ2-1, with 7 nucleotides matching TRBD2. The CDR3 totals 17 residues. CDR1 and CDR2 from the germline V gene are LGHDT and YNNKEL (reference sequence). CDR3 region: CASRHYGAWTGGNEQFF. The CDR3 nucleotides read TGTGCCAGCCGCCACTATGGGGCATGGACGGGAGGAAATGAGCAGTTCTTC.

CDR3 nucleotide sequence: TGTGCCAGCAGTTTAATACGTTATGAAAAACTGTTTTTT. Protein: CASSLIRYEKLFF. This chain connects TRBV6-5 to TRBJ1-4; D remains unclear. Germline-derived CDR1 and CDR2 are MNHEY and SVGAGI. The CDR3 has 13 residues. Trimming shortened V by 4 bases and J by 6 bases, and 9 bases separated the two germline ends.

As for this clone: Other DNA sequences from this sample encode an identical CDR3 as well. The chain recombines TRBV6-5 with TRBJ1-1; D might be TRBD1 (5 bases). Trimming took off 0 bases at V and 1 base at J, with 6 bases between the two ends. CDR1 is MNHEY and CDR2 is SVGAGI in the germline V gene. This CDR3 spans 14 amino acids. CDR3 sequence (DNA): TGTGCCAGCAGTTACTCGGGGGGGAACACTGAAGCTTTCTTT. Translating gives CASSYSGGNTEAFF.

The V call is TRBV19, the J call TRBJ2-2, with 13 nucleotides matching TRBD2. J was trimmed by 6 bases and V by 7 bases; bases with no gene match: 5. The CDR3 runs to 15 residues. In germline, CDR1 is LNHDA, CDR2 SQIVND (reference sequence). CDR3 sequence: CASKGLAGLSGELFF. The CDR3 coding sequence is TGTGCCAGTAAGGGACTAGCGGGATTATCCGGGGAGCTGTTTTTT.

The chain has TRBV4-1 and TRBJ2-5; TRBD2 might be the D (5 bases). Per germline, CDR1 MGHRA and CDR2 YSYEKL. The CDR3 has 15 residues. The V and J ends lost 0 bases and 4 bases respectively, with 12 bases between them. The CDR3 here is CASSQERGSLETQYF. The DNA of the CDR3 is TGCGCCAGCAGCCAAGAACGTGGGAGTTTAGAGACCCAGTACTTC.

The J gene is TRBJ2-7, the V gene TRBV3-1 (or the pseudogene TRBV3-2), with TRBD2 as a possible D gene (6 bases). CDR3 length: 17 residues. Per the germline V gene, CDR1 is LGHDT and CDR2 is YNNKEL (reference sequence). The ends were cut back, 0 bases at V and 2 bases at J, with 17 bases in the middle. The CDR3 loop reads CASSQEAWTPGAYEQYF. CDR3 in DNA: TGTGCCAGCAGCCAAGAGGCCTGGACGCCGGGGGCCTACGAGCAGTACTTC.

This clone was seen once. This chain links TRBV28 with TRBJ2-1; TRBD2 might be the D (6 bases). The CDR3 contains 14 residues. Germline CDR1 is MDHEN and CDR2 is SYDVKM. V was trimmed by 4 bases and J by 8 bases, leaving 15 bases between them. The CDR3 bases are TGTGCCAGCAGTTACTCGGGGGTCCTGGATGAGCAGTTCTTC. It yields the protein CASSYSGVLDEQFF.

This chain uses TRBV19 with TRBJ1-6; D is unresolved. The V gene's germline CDR1 is LNHDA and CDR2 SQIVND (reference sequence). The CDR3 extends over 12 amino acids. V gave up 2 bases and J gave up 9 bases, with 5 bases separating them. The CDR3 here is CASSILGSPLHF. In nucleotides, the CDR3 is TGTGCCAGTAGTATACTGGGTTCACCCCTCCACTTT.